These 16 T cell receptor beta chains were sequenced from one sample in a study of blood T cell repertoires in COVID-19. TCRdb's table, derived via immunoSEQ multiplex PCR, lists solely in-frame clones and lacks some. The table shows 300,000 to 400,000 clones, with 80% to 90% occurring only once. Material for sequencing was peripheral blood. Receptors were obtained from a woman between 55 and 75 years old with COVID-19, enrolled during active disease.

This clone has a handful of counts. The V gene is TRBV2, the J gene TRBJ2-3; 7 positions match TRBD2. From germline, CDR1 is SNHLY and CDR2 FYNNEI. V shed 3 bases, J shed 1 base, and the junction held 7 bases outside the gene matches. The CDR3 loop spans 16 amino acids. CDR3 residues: CASSDFLAGGTDTQYF. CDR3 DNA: TGTGCCAGCAGTGACTTTCTTGCGGGGGGCACAGATACGCAGTATTTT.

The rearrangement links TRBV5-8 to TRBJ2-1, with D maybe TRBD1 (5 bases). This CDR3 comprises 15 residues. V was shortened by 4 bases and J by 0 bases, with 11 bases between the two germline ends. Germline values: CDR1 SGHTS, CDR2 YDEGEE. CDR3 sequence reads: CASSPGISSYNEQFF. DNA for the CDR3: TGTGCCAGCAGCCCAGGGATTAGCTCCTACAATGAGCAGTTCTTC. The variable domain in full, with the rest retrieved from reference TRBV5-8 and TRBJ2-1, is EAGVTQSPTHLIKTRGQQATLRCSPISGHTSVYWYQQALGLGLQFLLWYDEGEERNRGNFPPRFSGRQFPNYSSELNVNALELEDSALYLCASSPGISSYNEQFFGPGTRLTVL.

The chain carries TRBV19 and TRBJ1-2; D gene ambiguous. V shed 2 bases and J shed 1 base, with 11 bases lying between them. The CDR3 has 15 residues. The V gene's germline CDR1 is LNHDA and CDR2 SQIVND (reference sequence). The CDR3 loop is CASSISPGINYGYTF. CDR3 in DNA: TGTGCCAGTAGTATAAGTCCGGGAATTAACTATGGCTACACCTTC.

CDR3 sequence (DNA): TGTGCCAGCAGTGACCACGTCCGTCCCCTGGCCTATGGCTACACCTTC. Protein: CASSDHVRPLAYGYTF. The rearrangement links TRBV6-4 to TRBJ1-2; no firm D call. The germline V and J ends were trimmed by 2 bases and 4 bases, with 17 bases remaining between them. There are 16 residues in the CDR3. Germline V CDR1 and CDR2: MRHNA, SNTAGT.

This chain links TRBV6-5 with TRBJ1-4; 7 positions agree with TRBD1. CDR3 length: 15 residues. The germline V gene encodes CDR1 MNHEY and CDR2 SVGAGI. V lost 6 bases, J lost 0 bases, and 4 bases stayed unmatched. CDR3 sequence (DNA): TGTGCCAGCAGGTTCCAGGGGGCAACTAATGAAAAACTGTTTTTT. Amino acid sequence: CASRFQGATNEKLFF.

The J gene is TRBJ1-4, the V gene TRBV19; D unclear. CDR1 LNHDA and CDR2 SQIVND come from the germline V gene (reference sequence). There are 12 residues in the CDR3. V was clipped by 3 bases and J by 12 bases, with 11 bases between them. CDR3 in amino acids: CASSIPKRELFF. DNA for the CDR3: TGTGCCAGTAGTATTCCGAAGCGTGAACTGTTTTTT.

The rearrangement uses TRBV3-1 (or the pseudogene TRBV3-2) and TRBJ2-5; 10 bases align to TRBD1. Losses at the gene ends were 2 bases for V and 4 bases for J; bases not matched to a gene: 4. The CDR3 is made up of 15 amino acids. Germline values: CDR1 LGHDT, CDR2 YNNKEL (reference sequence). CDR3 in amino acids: CASSQPDRGLETQYF. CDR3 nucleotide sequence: TGTGCCAGCAGCCAACCCGACAGGGGGCTAGAGACCCAGTACTTC.

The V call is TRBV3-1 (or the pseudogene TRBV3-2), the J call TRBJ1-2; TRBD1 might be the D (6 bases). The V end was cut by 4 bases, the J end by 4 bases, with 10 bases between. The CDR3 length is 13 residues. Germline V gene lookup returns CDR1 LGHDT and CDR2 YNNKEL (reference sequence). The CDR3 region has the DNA TGTGCCAGCAGCCGGCAGGGGCCCTATGGCTACACCTTC. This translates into CASSRQGPYGYTF.

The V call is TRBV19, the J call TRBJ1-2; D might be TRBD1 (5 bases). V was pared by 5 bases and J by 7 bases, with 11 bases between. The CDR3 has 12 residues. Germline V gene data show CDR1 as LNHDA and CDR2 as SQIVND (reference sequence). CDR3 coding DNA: TGTGCCAGTAGTCCCCTCCAGGGTGGCTACACCTTC. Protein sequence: CASSPLQGGYTF.

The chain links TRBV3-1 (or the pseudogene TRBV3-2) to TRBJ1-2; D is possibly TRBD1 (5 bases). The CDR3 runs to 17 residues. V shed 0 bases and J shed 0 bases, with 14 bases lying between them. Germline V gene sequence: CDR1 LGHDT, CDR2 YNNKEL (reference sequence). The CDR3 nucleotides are TGTGCCAGCAGCCAAGATTTTATGACAGAAGCTAACTATGGCTACACCTTC. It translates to CASSQDFMTEANYGYTF.

CDR3 residues: CASSRSHGTGNTEAFF. The CDR3 DNA follows: TGCGCCAGCAGCCGCAGCCACGGGACTGGTAACACTGAAGCTTTCTTT. The J gene is TRBJ1-1, the V gene TRBV4-1; a weak D match, TRBD1 (5 bases). Germline assignment: CDR1 MGHRA and CDR2 YSYEKL. The germline V and J ends were trimmed by 4 bases and 2 bases, with 17 bases remaining between them. This CDR3 has 16 amino acids.

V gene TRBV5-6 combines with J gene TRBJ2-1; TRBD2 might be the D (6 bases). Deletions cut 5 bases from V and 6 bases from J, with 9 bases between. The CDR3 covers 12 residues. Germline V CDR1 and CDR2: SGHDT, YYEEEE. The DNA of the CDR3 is TGTGCCAGCAGTTGGGACTTCAATGAGCAGTTCTTC. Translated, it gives CASSWDFNEQFF.

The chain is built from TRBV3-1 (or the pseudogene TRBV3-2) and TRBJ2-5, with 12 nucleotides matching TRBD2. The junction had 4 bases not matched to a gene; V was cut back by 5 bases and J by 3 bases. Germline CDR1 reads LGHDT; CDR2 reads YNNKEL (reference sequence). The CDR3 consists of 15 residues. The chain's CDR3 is CASSARLAGEETQYF. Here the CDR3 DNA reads TGTGCCAGCAGCGCCAGACTAGCGGGGGAAGAGACCCAGTACTTC.

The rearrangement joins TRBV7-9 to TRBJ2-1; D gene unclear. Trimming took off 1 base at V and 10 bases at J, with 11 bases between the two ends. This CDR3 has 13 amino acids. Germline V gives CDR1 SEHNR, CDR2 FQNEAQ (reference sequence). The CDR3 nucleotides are TGTGCCAGCAGCTTAGACAGTCCCGAGGAGCAGTTCTTC. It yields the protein CASSLDSPEEQFF.

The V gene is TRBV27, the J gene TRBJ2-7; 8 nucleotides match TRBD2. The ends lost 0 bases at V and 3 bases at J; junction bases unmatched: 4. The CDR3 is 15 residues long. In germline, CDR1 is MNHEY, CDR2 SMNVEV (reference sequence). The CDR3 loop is CASSLSSGGGYEQYF. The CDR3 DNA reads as TGTGCCAGCAGTTTATCGTCCGGGGGGGGCTACGAGCAGTACTTC.

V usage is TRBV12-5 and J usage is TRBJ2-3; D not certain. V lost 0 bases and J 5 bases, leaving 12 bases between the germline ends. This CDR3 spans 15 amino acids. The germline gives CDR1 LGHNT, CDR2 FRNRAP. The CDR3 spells CASGLVSTKEDTQYF. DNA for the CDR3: TGTGCTAGTGGTTTGGTTAGTACGAAAGAAGATACGCAGTATTTT.